This TCR beta chain was captured in a study of T cells in Graves' hyperthyroidism and ophthalmopathy. When ophthalmopathy did not progress within 18 months, Graves' hyperthyroidism was considered stable. Hyperthyroidism was newly diagnosed in patients aged 18 to 65 (duration under 2 months). Thyroid ultrasound and orbital computed tomography, with clinical symptoms and serum thyroxine and TRAb, informed diagnoses. This CDR3 spans 16 amino acids. Germline values: CDR1 SGHNT, CDR2 YENEEA. V was cut by 5 bases and J by 0 bases, with 14 bases left in between. Study-level results: Ophthalmopathy, which appeared later, was predicted by the model a median around 6 months before onset.

The investigators amplified TCR beta CDR3 regions from RNA transcripts. With the HTBI primer set, the TCR CDR3 went through a first round of RT-PCR. TCRdb independently ran MiXCR on the multiplex PCR reads; one entry per CDR3 protein. The data contain 300,000 to 450,000 distinct CDR3 sequences, about 15% of them singletons. With respect to this clonotype: Its antigen is undetermined.

The TCR comes from a woman in her thirties with Graves' hyperthyroidism. The genes are TRBV11-3 and TRBJ2-1, with D maybe TRBD1 (6 bases). The specimen sequenced was blood. The CDR3 here is CASSLGTRGSYNEQFF. DNA for the CDR3: TGTGCCAGCAGCCTAGGGACCAGGGGCTCCTACAATGAGCAGTTCTTC. Supplemented by reference TRBV11-3 and TRBJ2-1, the full variable domain reads EAGVVQSPRYKIIEKKQPVAFWCNPISGHNTLYWYLQNLGQGPELLIRYENEEAVDDSQLPKDRFSAERLKGVDSTLKIQPAELGDSAVYLCASSLGTRGSYNEQFFGPGTRLTVL.